This entry features one TCR beta chain sequence. Its target is unknown. This sample is drawn from a study of cytomegalovirus exposure and HLA in healthy donors. Study-wide points: What a later analysis reportedly showed was that an Asian-associated ancestry cluster had fewer N-insertions than the approximately 700-donor mean. TCR beta sequences numbering over 15,000 were associated with HLA alleles at 0.05 false discovery rate in a later analysis. Later analysis placed DRB1 highest and HLA-C lowest in TCR association rates, which differed by HLA locus.

PCR primers comprised 60 Vbeta and 13 Jbeta primers. Repertoires were generated with immunoSEQ multiplex PCR, while TCRdb's copy carries only in-frame clones and drops some. The data show some 130,000 clones, 65% to 80% seen once. This sequence was found in a middle-aged man in good health and CMV-seropositive. What was sequenced was PBMCs.

The CDR3 sequence: CASLLATTMGEQFF. Written as DNA, the CDR3 is TGTGCCAGCCTGCTAGCTACCACTATGGGAGAGCAGTTCTTC. The rearrangement joins TRBV7-2 to TRBJ2-1; D possibly corresponds to TRBD2 (5 bases). Germline CDR1 is SGHTA and CDR2 is FQGNSA. V was shortened by 8 bases and J by 10 bases, with 21 bases between the two germline ends. This CDR3 contains 14 residues. Complete variable domain (other parts from reference TRBV7-2 and TRBJ2-1): GAGVSQSPSNKVTEKGKDVELRCDPISGHTALYWYRQSLGQGLEFLIYFQGNSAPDKSGLPSDRFSAERTGGSVSTLTIQRTQQEDSAVYLCASLLATTMGEQFFGPGTRLTVL.